This is a list of T cell receptor beta chains from one sample in a study of cytomegalovirus exposure and HLA in healthy donors. Some clones are missing from TCRdb's copy, which holds only in-frame ones; the method was immunoSEQ multiplex PCR. This sample has roughly 150,000 clones, with approximately 78% found just once. The sequencing sample was made of PBMCs. Source of these receptors: a male donor in good health and CMV-seropositive. CDR3s include the opening cysteine and the closing phenylalanine or tryptophan. Fields, in order: D gene, CDR3 length, clone size, V gene, J gene, CDR3 protein, CDR3 DNA. D genes are given only for firm matches. Where a row states a size, it is once, few, many or the class of an expanded clone; other rows omit it.

D gene: NA
CDR3 length: 16
clone size: NA
V gene: TRBV15
J gene: TRBJ2-3
CDR3 protein: CATSRGGRGMADTQYF
CDR3 DNA: TGTGCCACCAGCAGAGGTGGCAGGGGAATGGCAGATACGCAGTATTTT

D gene: NA
CDR3 length: 16
clone size: NA
V gene: TRBV11-2
J gene: TRBJ2-7
CDR3 protein: CASSLDTGIPSYEQYF
CDR3 DNA: TGTGCCAGCAGCTTAGATACGGGAATCCCCTCCTACGAGCAGTACTTC

D gene: TRBD1
CDR3 length: 15
clone size: NA
V gene: TRBV10-1
J gene: TRBJ1-1
CDR3 protein: CASSPGQGHGTEAFF
CDR3 DNA: TGCGCCAGCAGTCCGGGACAGGGTCACGGCACTGAAGCTTTCTTT

D gene: NA
CDR3 length: 12
clone size: once
V gene: TRBV9
J gene: TRBJ2-5
CDR3 protein: CASSVSGETQYF
CDR3 DNA: TGTGCCAGCAGCGTCTCCGGAGAGACCCAGTACTTC

D gene: NA
CDR3 length: 15
clone size: NA
V gene: TRBV7-9
J gene: TRBJ2-7
CDR3 protein: CASSLALAPSDEQYF
CDR3 DNA: TGTGCCAGCAGCTTAGCGTTGGCCCCTAGCGACGAGCAGTACTTC

D gene: NA
CDR3 length: 16
clone size: NA
V gene: TRBV4-3
J gene: TRBJ2-3
CDR3 protein: CASSQSRLLPGDTQYF
CDR3 DNA: TGCGCCAGCAGCCAATCACGACTCCTTCCGGGAGATACGCAGTATTTT

D gene: NA
CDR3 length: 13
clone size: NA
V gene: TRBV29-1
J gene: TRBJ2-6
CDR3 protein: CSVEDLEGNVLTF
CDR3 DNA: TGCAGCGTTGAAGATCTGGAGGGCAACGTCCTGACTTTC

D gene: NA
CDR3 length: 14
clone size: NA
V gene: TRBV25-1
J gene: TRBJ2-5
CDR3 protein: CASSEWISEETQYF
CDR3 DNA: TGTGCCAGCAGTGAATGGATAAGCGAAGAGACCCAGTACTTC

D gene: NA
CDR3 length: 12
clone size: NA
V gene: TRBV6-4
J gene: TRBJ1-1
CDR3 protein: CASSDYTGEAFF
CDR3 DNA: TGTGCCAGCAGTGACTACACAGGGGAAGCTTTCTTT

D gene: NA
CDR3 length: 13
clone size: NA
V gene: TRBV14
J gene: TRBJ1-6
CDR3 protein: CASSHPGNSPLHF
CDR3 DNA: TGTGCCAGCAGCCATCCAGGAAATTCACCCCTCCACTTT

D gene: NA
CDR3 length: 11
clone size: NA
V gene: TRBV29-1
J gene: TRBJ1-2
CDR3 protein: CSVGRGSGYTF
CDR3 DNA: TGCAGCGTTGGGAGGGGTAGTGGCTACACCTTC

D gene: TRBD2
CDR3 length: 15
clone size: NA
V gene: TRBV2
J gene: TRBJ2-1
CDR3 protein: CASRLASGPQGEQFF
CDR3 DNA: TGTGCCAGCAGACTCGCTAGCGGGCCCCAAGGTGAGCAGTTCTTC

D gene: TRBD1
CDR3 length: 15
clone size: NA
V gene: TRBV7-9
J gene: TRBJ1-6
CDR3 protein: CASSPQGQGKPPLHF
CDR3 DNA: TGTGCCAGCAGCCCCCAAGGACAGGGGAAGCCACCCCTCCACTTT

D gene: NA
CDR3 length: 14
clone size: NA
V gene: TRBV15
J gene: TRBJ2-5
CDR3 protein: CATSNTRGYETQYF
CDR3 DNA: TGTGCCACCAGCAACACCCGAGGTTACGAGACCCAGTACTTC

D gene: NA
CDR3 length: 15
clone size: NA
V gene: TRBV4-3
J gene: TRBJ2-1
CDR3 protein: CASSQQTGALNEQFF
CDR3 DNA: TGCGCCAGCAGCCAACAGACAGGAGCTCTCAATGAGCAGTTCTTC

D gene: NA
CDR3 length: 19
clone size: few
V gene: TRBV4-1
J gene: TRBJ2-2
CDR3 protein: CASSQDPPGGPSNTGELFF
CDR3 DNA: TGCGCCAGCAGCCAAGACCCCCCTGGGGGCCCATCGAACACCGGGGAGCTGTTTTTT

D gene: TRBD1
CDR3 length: 15
clone size: NA
V gene: TRBV9
J gene: TRBJ2-5
CDR3 protein: CASGGTGGPQETQYF
CDR3 DNA: TGTGCCAGCGGCGGGACAGGGGGCCCTCAAGAGACCCAGTACTTC

D gene: TRBD1
CDR3 length: 14
clone size: NA
V gene: TRBV5-1
J gene: TRBJ1-5
CDR3 protein: CASSPTGFDQPQHF
CDR3 DNA: TGCGCCAGCAGCCCGACAGGGTTCGATCAGCCCCAGCATTTT

D gene: TRBD2
CDR3 length: 15
clone size: few
V gene: TRBV19
J gene: TRBJ2-2
CDR3 protein: CASRGLAIDTGELFF
CDR3 DNA: TGTGCCAGTAGGGGACTAGCGATCGACACCGGGGAGCTGTTTTTT

D gene: TRBD2
CDR3 length: 14
clone size: NA
V gene: TRBV11-2
J gene: TRBJ2-1
CDR3 protein: CASSREGGDHEQFF
CDR3 DNA: TGTGCCAGCAGCCGGGAGGGTGGGGACCATGAGCAGTTCTTC

D gene: TRBD1
CDR3 length: 15
clone size: NA
V gene: TRBV11-2
J gene: TRBJ2-1
CDR3 protein: CASSSTGGAYNEQFF
CDR3 DNA: TGTGCCAGCAGCTCGACAGGGGGCGCCTACAATGAGCAGTTCTTC

D gene: NA
CDR3 length: 16
clone size: NA
V gene: TRBV5-4
J gene: TRBJ2-1
CDR3 protein: CASRTARVSSYNEQFF
CDR3 DNA: TGTGCCAGCAGGACGGCGCGGGTTAGCTCCTACAATGAGCAGTTCTTC